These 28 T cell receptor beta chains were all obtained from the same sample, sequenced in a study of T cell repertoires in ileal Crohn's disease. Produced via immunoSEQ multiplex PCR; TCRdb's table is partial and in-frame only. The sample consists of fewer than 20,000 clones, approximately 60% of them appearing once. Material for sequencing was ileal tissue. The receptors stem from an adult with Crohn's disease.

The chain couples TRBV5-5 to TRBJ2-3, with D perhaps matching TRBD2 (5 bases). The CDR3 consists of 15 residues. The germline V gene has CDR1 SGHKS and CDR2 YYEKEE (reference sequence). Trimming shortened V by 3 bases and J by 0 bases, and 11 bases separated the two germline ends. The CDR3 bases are TGTGCCAGCAGCTGGAAGTGGACTAGCACAGATACGCAGTATTTT. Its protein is CASSWKWTSTDTQYF.

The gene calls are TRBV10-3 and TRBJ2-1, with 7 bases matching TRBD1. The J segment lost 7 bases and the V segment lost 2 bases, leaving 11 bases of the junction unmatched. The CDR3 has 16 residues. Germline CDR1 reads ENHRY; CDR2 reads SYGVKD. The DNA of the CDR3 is TGTGCCATCAGTGAGCCGGGACAGAAAATCAGGAATGAGCAGTTCTTC. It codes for CAISEPGQKIRNEQFF.

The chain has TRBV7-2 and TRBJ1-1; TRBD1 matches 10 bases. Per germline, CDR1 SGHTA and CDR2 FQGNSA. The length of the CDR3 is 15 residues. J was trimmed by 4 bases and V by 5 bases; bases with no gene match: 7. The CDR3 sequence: CASSTRQGAVTEAFF. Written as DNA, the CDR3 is TGTGCCAGCAGCACACGACAGGGGGCAGTCACTGAAGCTTTCTTT.

Here the CDR3 reads CASSASGAGKTQYF. CDR3 DNA: TGTGCCAGCAGCGCTAGCGGGGCCGGGAAGACCCAGTACTTC. This sequence joins TRBV9 and TRBJ2-5; 9 nucleotides line up with TRBD2. CDR1 and CDR2 (germline): SGDLS, YYNGEE. Trimming took 3 bases from V and 6 from J; bases not matched to a gene: 6. The CDR3 spans 14 residues.

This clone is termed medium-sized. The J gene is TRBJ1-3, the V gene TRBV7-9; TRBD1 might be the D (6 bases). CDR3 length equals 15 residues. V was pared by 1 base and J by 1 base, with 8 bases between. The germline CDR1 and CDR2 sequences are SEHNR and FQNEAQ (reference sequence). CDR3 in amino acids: CASSLEGVSGNTIYF. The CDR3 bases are TGTGCCAGCAGCTTAGAGGGGGTGTCTGGAAACACCATATATTTT.

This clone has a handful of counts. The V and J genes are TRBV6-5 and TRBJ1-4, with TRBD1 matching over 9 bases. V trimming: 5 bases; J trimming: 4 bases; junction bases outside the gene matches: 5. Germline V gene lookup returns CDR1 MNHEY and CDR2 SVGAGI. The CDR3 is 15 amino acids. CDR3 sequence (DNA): TGTGCCAGCAGTCGACAGGGGGGACGTAATGAAAAACTGTTTTTT. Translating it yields CASSRQGGRNEKLFF.

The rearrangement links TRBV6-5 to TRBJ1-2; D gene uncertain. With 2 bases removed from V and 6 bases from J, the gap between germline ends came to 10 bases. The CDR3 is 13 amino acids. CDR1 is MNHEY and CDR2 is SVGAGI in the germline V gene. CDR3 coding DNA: TGTGCCAGCAGTTACGTGACGACTCATGGCTACACCTTC. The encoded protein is CASSYVTTHGYTF.

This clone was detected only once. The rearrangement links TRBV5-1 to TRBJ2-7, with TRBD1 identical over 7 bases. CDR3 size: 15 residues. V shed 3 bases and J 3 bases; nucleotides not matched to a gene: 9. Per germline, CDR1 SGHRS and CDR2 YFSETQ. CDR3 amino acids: CASSWAGTELYEQYF. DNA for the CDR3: TGCGCCAGCAGCTGGGCCGGGACAGAACTCTACGAGCAGTACTTC.

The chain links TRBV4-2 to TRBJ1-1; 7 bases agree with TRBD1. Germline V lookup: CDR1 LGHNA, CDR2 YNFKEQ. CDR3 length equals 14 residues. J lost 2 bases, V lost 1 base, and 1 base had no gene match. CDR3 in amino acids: CASSQGQGNTEAFF. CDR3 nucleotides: TGTGCCAGCAGCCAAGGACAGGGAAACACTGAAGCTTTCTTT.

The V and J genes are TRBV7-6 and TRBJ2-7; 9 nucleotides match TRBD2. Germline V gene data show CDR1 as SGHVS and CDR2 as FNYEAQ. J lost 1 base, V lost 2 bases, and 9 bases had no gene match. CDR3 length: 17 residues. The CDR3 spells CASSLYPPAGGSYEQYF. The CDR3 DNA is TGTGCCAGCAGCTTATACCCCCCGGCGGGAGGGTCCTACGAGCAGTACTTC.

The CDR3 here is CASSLALGDTQYF. The CDR3 nucleotides read TGTGCCAGCAGCTTAGCGCTAGGAGATACGCAGTATTTT. The chain uses TRBV7-2 and TRBJ2-3; D remains unclear. Germline assignment: CDR1 SGHTA and CDR2 FQGNSA. Trimming stripped 0 bases from V and 5 bases from J, with 6 bases between. CDR3 size: 13 residues.

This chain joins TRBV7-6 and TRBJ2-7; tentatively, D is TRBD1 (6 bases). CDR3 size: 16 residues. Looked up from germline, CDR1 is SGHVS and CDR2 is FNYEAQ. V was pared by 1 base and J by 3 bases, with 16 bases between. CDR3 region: CASSLEAGTPHYEQYF. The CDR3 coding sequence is TGTGCCAGCAGCTTAGAAGCCGGGACACCTCACTACGAGCAGTACTTC.

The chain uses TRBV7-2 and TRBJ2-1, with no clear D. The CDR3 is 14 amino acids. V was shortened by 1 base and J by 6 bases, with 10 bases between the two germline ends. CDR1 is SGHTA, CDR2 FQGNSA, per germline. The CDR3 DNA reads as TGTGCCAGCAGCTTAGGTCCGGAGTTCAATGAGCAGTTCTTC. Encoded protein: CASSLGPEFNEQFF.

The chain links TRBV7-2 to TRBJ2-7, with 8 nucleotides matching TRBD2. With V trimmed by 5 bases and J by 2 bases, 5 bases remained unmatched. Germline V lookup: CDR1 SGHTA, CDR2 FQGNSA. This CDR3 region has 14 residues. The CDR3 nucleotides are TGTGCCAGCAGCCCTACTAGCGGTACCTACGAGCAGTACTTC. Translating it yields CASSPTSGTYEQYF.

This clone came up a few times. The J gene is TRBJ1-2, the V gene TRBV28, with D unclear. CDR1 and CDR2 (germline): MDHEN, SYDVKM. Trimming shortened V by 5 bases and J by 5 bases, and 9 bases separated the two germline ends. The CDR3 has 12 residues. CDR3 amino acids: CASSPPGYGYTF. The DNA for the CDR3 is TGTGCCAGCAGTCCACCGGGGTATGGCTACACCTTC.

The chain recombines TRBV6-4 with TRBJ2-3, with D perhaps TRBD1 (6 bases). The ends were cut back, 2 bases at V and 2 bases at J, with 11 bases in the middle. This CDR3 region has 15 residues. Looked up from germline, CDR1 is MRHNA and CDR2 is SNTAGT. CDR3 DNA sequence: TGTGCCAGCAGTGACGGGGGCCGAGACACAGATACGCAGTATTTT. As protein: CASSDGGRDTDTQYF.

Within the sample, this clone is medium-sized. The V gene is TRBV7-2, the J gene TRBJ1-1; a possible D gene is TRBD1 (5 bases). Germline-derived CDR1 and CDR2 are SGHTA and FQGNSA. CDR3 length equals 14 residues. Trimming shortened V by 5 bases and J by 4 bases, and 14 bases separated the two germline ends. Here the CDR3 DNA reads TGTGCCAGCAGCAAAGGCAGGGTGGGCACTGAAGCTTTCTTT. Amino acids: CASSKGRVGTEAFF.

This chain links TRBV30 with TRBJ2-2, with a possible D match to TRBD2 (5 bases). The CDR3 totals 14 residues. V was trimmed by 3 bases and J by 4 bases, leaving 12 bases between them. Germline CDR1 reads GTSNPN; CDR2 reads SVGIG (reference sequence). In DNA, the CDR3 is TGTGCCTGGAGAGGAGCGGCCCCCACCGGGGAGCTGTTTTTT. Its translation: CAWRGAAPTGELFF.

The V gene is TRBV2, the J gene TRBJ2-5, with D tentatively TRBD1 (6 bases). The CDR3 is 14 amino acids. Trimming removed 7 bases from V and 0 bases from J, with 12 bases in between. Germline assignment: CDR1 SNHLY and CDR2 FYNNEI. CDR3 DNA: TGTGCCAGCACCCTAGGACAGAACCAAGAGACCCAGTACTTC. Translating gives CASTLGQNQETQYF.

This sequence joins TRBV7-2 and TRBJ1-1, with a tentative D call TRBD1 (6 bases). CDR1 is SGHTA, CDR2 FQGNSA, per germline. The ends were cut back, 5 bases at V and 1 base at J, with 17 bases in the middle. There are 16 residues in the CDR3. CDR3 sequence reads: CASSATTDRRNTEAFF. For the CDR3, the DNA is TGTGCCAGCAGCGCGACCACCGACAGGAGGAACACTGAAGCTTTCTTT.

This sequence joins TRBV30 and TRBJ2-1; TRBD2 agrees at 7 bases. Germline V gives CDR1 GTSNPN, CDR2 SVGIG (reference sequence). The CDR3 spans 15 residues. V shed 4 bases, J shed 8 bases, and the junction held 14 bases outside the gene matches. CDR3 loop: CAWKEGTTPGDEQFF. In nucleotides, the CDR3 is TGTGCCTGGAAGGAAGGGACTACCCCTGGGGATGAGCAGTTCTTC.

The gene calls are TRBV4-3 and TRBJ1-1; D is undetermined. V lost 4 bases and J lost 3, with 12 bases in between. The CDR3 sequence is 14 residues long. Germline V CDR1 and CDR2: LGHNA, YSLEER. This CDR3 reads CASSRPGVDTEAFF. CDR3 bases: TGCGCCAGCAGCCGACCAGGCGTGGACACTGAAGCTTTCTTT.

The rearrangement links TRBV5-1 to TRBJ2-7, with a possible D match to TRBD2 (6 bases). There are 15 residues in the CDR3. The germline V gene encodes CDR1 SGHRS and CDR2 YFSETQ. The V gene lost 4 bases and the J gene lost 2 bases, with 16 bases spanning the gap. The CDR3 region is CASSIRDGGTYEQYF. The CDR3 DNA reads TGCGCCAGCAGCATCCGGGACGGAGGGACCTACGAGCAGTACTTC.

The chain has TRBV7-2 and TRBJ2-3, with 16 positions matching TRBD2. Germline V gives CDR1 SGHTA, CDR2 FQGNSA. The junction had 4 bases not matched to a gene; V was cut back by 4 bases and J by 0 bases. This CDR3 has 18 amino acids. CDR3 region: CASSWGLAGGPSTDTQYF. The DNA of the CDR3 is TGTGCCAGCAGCTGGGGACTAGCGGGAGGGCCGAGCACAGATACGCAGTATTTT.

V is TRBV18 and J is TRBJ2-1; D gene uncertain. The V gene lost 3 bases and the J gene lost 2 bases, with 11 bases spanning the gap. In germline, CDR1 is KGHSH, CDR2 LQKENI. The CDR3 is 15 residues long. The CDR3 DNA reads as TGTGCCAGCTCACCCGACCTAGTAACCTACAATGAGCAGTTCTTC. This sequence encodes CASSPDLVTYNEQFF.

CDR3 DNA sequence: TGTGCCTCTAAAACAGGGGGCAGGTACGAGCAGTACTTC. This encodes CASKTGGRYEQYF. The rearrangement uses TRBV27 and TRBJ2-7; 9 positions match TRBD1. This CDR3 comprises 13 residues. V was pared by 11 bases and J by 4 bases, with 9 bases of the junction left unmatched. Germline loops: CDR1 MNHEY, CDR2 SMNVEV (reference sequence).

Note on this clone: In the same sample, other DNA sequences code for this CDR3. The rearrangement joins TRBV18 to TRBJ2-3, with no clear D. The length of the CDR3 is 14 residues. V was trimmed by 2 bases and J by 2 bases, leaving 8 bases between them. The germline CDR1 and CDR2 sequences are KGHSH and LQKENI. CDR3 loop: CASSPTSSTDTQYF. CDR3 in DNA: TGTGCCAGCTCACCAACATCCTCCACAGATACGCAGTATTTT.

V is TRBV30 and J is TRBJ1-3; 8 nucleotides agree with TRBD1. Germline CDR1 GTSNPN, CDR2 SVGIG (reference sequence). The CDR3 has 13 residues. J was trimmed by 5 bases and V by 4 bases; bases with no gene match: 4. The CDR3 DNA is TGTGCCTGGAACAGGGGGGGTAGAAACACCATATATTTT. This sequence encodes CAWNRGGRNTIYF.